These 23 T cell receptor beta chains came from one sample sequenced in a study of blood T cell repertoires in COVID-19. The data were produced by immunoSEQ multiplex PCR, yet TCRdb's version contains in-frame clones alone and is incomplete. The table shows 250,000 or so clones, with approximately 87% occurring only once. Sequencing was carried out using peripheral blood. Every receptor here comes from a man in his fifties or sixties with acute or convalescent COVID-19.

J is TRBJ1-2 and V is TRBV12-3 or TRBV12-4; D unresolved. There are 13 residues in the CDR3. V lost 1 base to trimming and J lost 4 bases, with 7 bases between them. The CDR3 region has the DNA TGTGCCAGCAGTTTAGGGGAGTTCTATGGCTACACCTTC. This encodes CASSLGEFYGYTF.

CDR3 in DNA: TGTGCCAGCAGCCCGCGACACCCTCCTGAGCAGTACTTC. Protein product: CASSPRHPPEQYF. This rearrangement joins TRBV11-3 to TRBJ2-7, with D unclear. The germline V and J ends were trimmed by 5 bases and 7 bases, with 15 bases remaining between them. The CDR3 contains 13 residues. The germline gives CDR1 SGHNT, CDR2 YENEEA.

The chain carries TRBV3-1 (or the pseudogene TRBV3-2) and TRBJ1-1; 10 bases map to TRBD1. This CDR3 is built from 16 residues. Germline loops: CDR1 LGHDT, CDR2 YNNKEL (reference sequence). With V trimmed by 1 base and J by 2 bases, 4 bases remained unmatched. The CDR3 DNA reads TGTGCCAGCAGCCAAGTAACGACAGGGGGCAACACTGAAGCTTTCTTT. Amino acids: CASSQVTTGGNTEAFF.

The chain couples TRBV27 to TRBJ2-7; 8 positions match TRBD2. V dropped 6 bases and J dropped 5; count of bases not matched to a gene: 9. This CDR3 has 14 residues. Germline V gene data show CDR1 as MNHEY and CDR2 as SMNVEV (reference sequence). The CDR3 reads CASRAFGRVHEQYF. CDR3 nucleotide sequence: TGTGCCAGCAGGGCCTTCGGGAGGGTCCACGAGCAGTACTTC.

The gene calls are TRBV11-3 and TRBJ2-5; possibly TRBD1 for D (6 bases). The CDR3 runs 13 residues. Trimming pared 2 bases from V and 10 bases from J, leaving 14 bases between. Germline CDR1 SGHNT, CDR2 YENEEA. CDR3 nucleotide sequence: TGTGCCAGCAGCTTATTGGCGGGCAGGGGCCAGTACTTC. Residues: CASSLLAGRGQYF.

This clone was seen once. V gene TRBV6-2 or TRBV6-3 combines with J gene TRBJ2-2; 11 bases are shared with TRBD2. V trimming: 4 bases; J trimming: 1 base; junction bases outside the gene matches: 11. The CDR3 is 19 residues long. In germline, CDR1 is MNHEY, CDR2 SVGEGT. The CDR3 here is CASSFKPGLAAENTGELFF. The DNA for the CDR3 is TGTGCCAGCAGTTTTAAACCGGGACTAGCGGCTGAGAACACCGGGGAGCTGTTTTTT.

CDR3 DNA sequence: TGTGCCAGCAGCAAACAGGGGGCCGCTTCCTTGGGCGGGGAGCTGTTTTTT. Translating gives CASSKQGAASLGGELFF. This chain connects TRBV7-3 to TRBJ2-2; 9 bases fit TRBD1. J lost 7 bases, V lost 5 bases, and 14 bases had no gene match. CDR1 is SGHTA and CDR2 is FQGTGA in the germline V gene. The CDR3 is 17 amino acids.

The chain's CDR3 is CASSHRDSYNSPLHF. In DNA, the CDR3 is TGCGCCAGCAGCCACCGGGACAGTTATAATTCACCCCTCCACTTT. The V gene is TRBV4-1, the J gene TRBJ1-6, with 7 bases fitting TRBD1. Germline CDR1 MGHRA, CDR2 YSYEKL. The CDR3 consists of 15 residues. The V gene end was trimmed by 3 bases and the J gene end by 4 bases; junction bases not matched to a gene: 3.

The chain carries TRBV19 and TRBJ1-6; D unclear. The germline gives CDR1 LNHDA, CDR2 SQIVND (reference sequence). This CDR3 has 13 residues. V lost 5 bases, J lost 8 bases, and 10 bases lay in between. The CDR3 loop reads CASSPLEDSPLHF. The CDR3, as DNA: TGTGCCAGTAGTCCGTTGGAGGATTCACCCCTCCACTTT.

The V call is TRBV12-3 or TRBV12-4, the J call TRBJ1-3; D is possibly TRBD1 (6 bases). The CDR3 is made up of 12 amino acids. Trimming cost V 9 bases and J 7 bases, with 13 bases left between them. The CDR3 DNA is TGTGCCAGTGGGGGCGGCCAGAACACCATATATTTT. It yields the protein CASGGGQNTIYF.

The CDR3 is CASSHHYRDLLADNEQFF. CDR3 bases: TGTGCCAGCAGCCATCATTACCGGGACTTACTAGCGGACAATGAGCAGTTCTTC. The V and J genes are TRBV7-9 and TRBJ2-1; TRBD2 matches 8 bases. This CDR3 is built from 18 residues. Germline-derived CDR1 and CDR2 are SEHNR and FQNEAQ (reference sequence). J was trimmed by 5 bases and V by 5 bases; bases with no gene match: 17.

The chain employs TRBV28 and TRBJ1-5; the D gene is possibly TRBD1 (5 bases). From germline, CDR1 is MDHEN and CDR2 SYDVKM. This CDR3 has 14 amino acids. The V end was cut by 5 bases, the J end by 2 bases, with 10 bases between. The CDR3 DNA is TGTGCCAGCAGTGGGGGGGGTGGCAATCAGCCCCAGCATTTT. Translating gives CASSGGGGNQPQHF.

The chain carries TRBV11-2 and TRBJ2-5, with a tentative D call TRBD2 (6 bases). Trimming pared 5 bases from V and 5 bases from J, leaving 12 bases between. Germline V gene sequence: CDR1 SGHAT, CDR2 FQNNGV. The CDR3 has 13 amino acids. The CDR3 spells CASSPGRRETQYF. For the CDR3, the DNA is TGTGCCAGCAGCCCGGGGAGGCGGGAGACCCAGTACTTC.

The chain combines TRBV7-6 with TRBJ1-1; a possible D gene is TRBD1 (5 bases). V lost 3 bases, J lost 6 bases, and 14 bases lay in between. Germline V gene lookup returns CDR1 SGHVS and CDR2 FNYEAQ. There are 14 residues in the CDR3. CDR3 DNA: TGTGCCAGCAGCTTGGAGTGGGGGGGATCTGAAGCTTTCTTT. Its translation is CASSLEWGGSEAFF.

The V and J genes are TRBV13 and TRBJ2-1; TRBD1 aligns across 9 bases. Germline trimming cut 4 bases from V and 4 bases from J; bases unmatched to any gene: 8. There are 16 residues in the CDR3. The germline V gene encodes CDR1 PRHDT and CDR2 FYEKMQ (reference sequence). In nucleotides, the CDR3 is TGTGCCAGCAGCTCACGCCGGGACAGGGTATACAATGAGCAGTTCTTC. Amino acid sequence: CASSSRRDRVYNEQFF.

The count of this clone is one. The rearrangement joins TRBV9 to TRBJ2-3, with TRBD2 as a possible D gene (7 bases). The CDR3 extends over 15 amino acids. The V end lost 5 bases, the J end lost 0 bases, and 13 bases lay between the germline ends. Germline V lookup: CDR1 SGDLS, CDR2 YYNGEE. As DNA, the CDR3 is TGTGCCAGCAGTTACCGGGGGGCTAGCACAGATACGCAGTATTTT. It encodes CASSYRGASTDTQYF.

This clone was detected a few times. The V gene is TRBV5-6, the J gene TRBJ1-5; 7 bases are shared with TRBD1. Germline CDR1 and CDR2: SGHDT and YYEEEE. Losses at the gene ends were 3 bases for V and 3 bases for J; bases not matched to a gene: 9. The CDR3 is made up of 16 amino acids. The CDR3 region is CASSSTATGYNQPQHF. The CDR3 DNA follows: TGTGCCAGCAGCTCCACGGCGACAGGGTACAATCAGCCCCAGCATTTT.

The J gene is TRBJ2-7, the V gene TRBV3-1 (or the pseudogene TRBV3-2), with 7 bases that match TRBD1. Per germline, CDR1 LGHDT and CDR2 YNNKEL (reference sequence). Unmatched junction bases numbered 8, after V lost 4 bases and J lost 2 bases. This CDR3 is 15 amino acids long. As DNA, the CDR3 is TGTGCCAGCAGCCTCATGCCGGGACAGACCTACGAGCAGTACTTC. Translation gives CASSLMPGQTYEQYF.

V gene TRBV28 combines with J gene TRBJ2-7; 8 positions agree with TRBD1. The V and J ends lost 6 bases and 5 bases, in that order; junction bases with no gene match: 6. CDR1 and CDR2 (germline): MDHEN, SYDVKM. The length of the CDR3 is 13 residues. CDR3 residues: CASSKTGVHEQYF. The CDR3 DNA reads TGTGCCAGCAGCAAGACAGGGGTCCACGAGCAGTACTTC.

This clone came up once. This sequence joins TRBV30 and TRBJ2-5; 7 positions match TRBD2. Trimming at V came to 1 base and at J to 4 bases, leaving 12 bases not matched to a gene. This CDR3 region has 16 residues. From germline, CDR1 is GTSNPN and CDR2 SVGIG (reference sequence). The CDR3 sequence: CAWSGGIGGEGETQYF. For the CDR3, the DNA is TGTGCCTGGAGTGGAGGGATCGGAGGGGAGGGAGAGACCCAGTACTTC.

V is TRBV9 and J is TRBJ2-4; 9 bases align to TRBD2. CDR1 SGDLS and CDR2 YYNGEE come from the germline V gene. The CDR3 has 16 amino acids. The V and J ends lost 5 bases and 0 bases, in that order; junction bases with no gene match: 6. The CDR3 sequence: CASSRLAELAKNIQYF. The CDR3 bases are TGTGCCAGCAGTCGACTAGCGGAATTAGCCAAAAACATTCAGTACTTC.

The V call is TRBV20-1, the J call TRBJ2-5; TRBD1 matches at 9 bases. Germline-derived CDR1 and CDR2 are DFQATT and SNEGSKA (reference sequence). The CDR3 runs to 11 residues. The CDR3 sequence: CLTGGVETQYF. The CDR3 nucleotides are TGCCTAACAGGGGGCGTTGAGACCCAGTACTTC.

This chain connects TRBV6-5 to TRBJ2-7; D not certain. CDR1 is MNHEY, CDR2 SVGAGI, per germline. Deletions cut 2 bases from V and 5 bases from J, with 4 bases between. The CDR3 has 11 amino acids. The CDR3 sequence is CASSYVDEQYF. CDR3 sequence (DNA): TGTGCCAGCAGTTACGTAGACGAGCAGTACTTC.